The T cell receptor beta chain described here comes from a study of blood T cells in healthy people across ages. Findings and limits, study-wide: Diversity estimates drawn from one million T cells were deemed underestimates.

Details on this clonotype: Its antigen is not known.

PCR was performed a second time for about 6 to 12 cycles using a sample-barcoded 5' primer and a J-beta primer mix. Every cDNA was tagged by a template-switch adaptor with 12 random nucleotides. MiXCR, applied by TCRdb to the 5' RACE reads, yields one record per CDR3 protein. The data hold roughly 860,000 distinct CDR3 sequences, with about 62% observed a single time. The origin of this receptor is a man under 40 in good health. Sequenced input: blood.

CDR3 region: CASSGGRTQYF. CDR3 bases: TGTGCCAGCAGCGGGGGACGAACCCAGTACTTC. The V gene is TRBV28, the J gene TRBJ2-5, with D possibly being TRBD2 (6 bases). Trimming took off 6 bases at V and 8 bases at J, with 10 bases between the two ends. This CDR3 region has 11 residues. CDR1 and CDR2 (germline): MDHEN, SYDVKM.